The rows below give T cell receptor beta chains drawn from one sample of a study of long-term antiretroviral therapy in people with HIV. Some clones are missing from TCRdb's copy, which holds only in-frame ones; the method was immunoSEQ multiplex PCR. This table holds tens of thousands of clones, 80% to 85% found once. The input for sequencing was unsorted PBMCs, taken 0.4 years after starting antiretroviral therapy. The receptors were sampled from a man aged 18 to 29 with HIV. Both conserved end residues are part of each CDR3. D genes are given only for firm matches. Some rows have no size entry. The others give once, few or many, or a class for an expanded clone.

CDR3aa | CDR3nt | abundance | j_gene | d_gene | v_gene
CASRFGANGGSYNSPLHF | TGTGCCAGCAGATTCGGTGCCAACGGGGGCTCCTATAATTCACCCCTCCACTTT | NA | TRBJ1-6 | NA | TRBV5-5
CASSLAPGQRSYEQYF | TGTGCCAGCAGCTTAGCCCCGGGACAGAGATCCTACGAGCAGTACTTC | NA | TRBJ2-7 | TRBD1 | TRBV7-9
CASSVGAGEYEQYF | TGTGCCAGCAGCGTAGGGGCAGGAGAGTACGAGCAGTACTTC | NA | TRBJ2-7 | NA | TRBV9
CASSLVDRGAYEQYF | TGCGCCAGCAGCTTGGTTGACAGGGGGGCCTACGAGCAGTACTTC | NA | TRBJ2-7 | TRBD1 | TRBV5-1
CASRLTGATEAFF | TGTGCCAGCAGATTGACAGGGGCCACTGAAGCTTTCTTT | NA | TRBJ1-1 | TRBD1 | TRBV11-2
CASTLGGFYEQYF | TGTGCCAGCACCTTAGGGGGCTTCTACGAGCAGTACTTC | medium-sized | TRBJ2-7 | TRBD1 | TRBV7-9
CASQGRAKGEQYF | TGTGCCAGCCAAGGACGCGCTAAGGGTGAGCAGTACTTC | NA | TRBJ2-7 | NA | TRBV11-2
CASSLKGTRGHEQYF | TGTGCCAGCAGCTTGAAGGGGACCCGCGGGCACGAGCAGTACTTC | NA | TRBJ2-7 | NA | TRBV5-5
CASSLSQGNEQFF | TGCGCCAGCAGCTTGTCTCAGGGCAATGAGCAGTTCTTC | once | TRBJ2-1 | NA | TRBV5-1
CASSQGSGAWGTEAFF | TGCGCCAGCAGCCAAGGTTCGGGGGCCTGGGGCACTGAAGCTTTCTTT | NA | TRBJ1-1 | NA | TRBV4-3
CASRGAGMTHEQYF | TGTGCCAGCAGGGGGGCAGGCATGACCCACGAGCAGTACTTC | NA | TRBJ2-7 | NA | TRBV27
CASSLGQGNQPQHF | TGTGCCAGTAGCCTCGGACAGGGGAATCAGCCCCAGCATTTT | few | TRBJ1-5 | TRBD1 | TRBV19
CATSRDQLTFSNYGYTF | TGTGCCACCAGCAGAGATCAGTTAACATTCTCTAACTATGGCTACACCTTC | NA | TRBJ1-2 | NA | TRBV15
CASSLGDRGGSYEQYF | TGCGCCAGCAGCTTGGGGGACAGGGGGGGCTCCTACGAGCAGTACTTC | NA | TRBJ2-7 | TRBD1 | TRBV5-1
CASSPGTGKETQYF | TGTGCCAGCAGTCCTGGGACAGGGAAAGAGACCCAGTACTTC | NA | TRBJ2-5 | TRBD1 | TRBV28
CASRLTQGGHSPLHF | TGTGCCAGCAGACTTACCCAGGGCGGGCATTCACCCCTCCACTTT | once | TRBJ1-6 | NA | TRBV6-5
CASSRRRGNGYTF | TGTGCCAGCAGTCGACGGAGGGGGAACGGCTACACCTTC | NA | TRBJ1-2 | NA | TRBV5-4
CASSVGLANEQFF | TGTGCCAGTAGTGTCGGACTAGCCAATGAGCAGTTCTTC | NA | TRBJ2-1 | TRBD2 | TRBV19
CASSTWGQTNTEAFF | TGTGCCAGCAGCACATGGGGACAGACGAACACTGAAGCTTTCTTT | NA | TRBJ1-1 | TRBD1 | TRBV7-9
CASSQLGGHGYTF | TGCGCCAGCAGCCAATTGGGGGGTCATGGCTACACCTTC | NA | TRBJ1-2 | NA | TRBV4-1
CASSYSPYQETQYF | TGTGCCAGCAGTTACTCTCCGTACCAAGAGACCCAGTACTTC | NA | TRBJ2-5 | NA | TRBV6-5
CASSEEGIGAYNEQFF | TGTGCCAGCAGTGAAGAAGGAATAGGAGCCTACAATGAGCAGTTCTTC | NA | TRBJ2-1 | NA | TRBV6-1
CASSKGRQSGANVLTF | TGTGCCAGCAGCAAAGGGAGACAGTCTGGGGCCAACGTCCTGACTTTC | NA | TRBJ2-6 | NA | TRBV5-4
CASSGRDSENSPLHF | TGTGCCAGCAGCGGCCGTGACAGCGAGAATTCACCCCTCCACTTT | NA | TRBJ1-6 | NA | TRBV9
CASSQSDGARETQYF | TGCGCCAGCAGCCAATCTGACGGGGCGCGGGAGACCCAGTACTTC | NA | TRBJ2-5 | NA | TRBV4-1
CASSSGPHQYEQYF | TGTGCCAGCAGCTCAGGACCCCACCAGTACGAGCAGTACTTC | NA | TRBJ2-7 | NA | TRBV13
CASSPRTGKNSPLHF | TGTGCCAGCAGCCCTCGGACAGGGAAGAATTCACCCCTCCACTTT | NA | TRBJ1-6 | TRBD1 | TRBV11-2
CASSPTGAGEAFF | TGTGCCAGCAGCCCGACGGGAGCGGGAGAAGCTTTCTTT | NA | TRBJ1-1 | NA | TRBV7-6
CASSRETDYGYTF | TGTGCCAGCAGCCGCGAGACTGACTATGGCTACACCTTC | few | TRBJ1-2 | NA | TRBV7-9
CASSPSGSTPSEQYF | TGTGCCAGCAGCCCGAGCGGGAGCACTCCGAGCGAGCAGTACTTC | NA | TRBJ2-7 | TRBD2 | TRBV9
CASSGWTSGITGELFF | TGTGCCAGTAGCGGGTGGACTAGCGGGATCACCGGGGAGCTGTTTTTT | few | TRBJ2-2 | TRBD2 | TRBV19
CATSRPRAGELFF | TGTGCCACCAGCAGACCCCGTGCCGGGGAGCTGTTTTTT | NA | TRBJ2-2 | NA | TRBV15
CASRLAGGVLELFF | TGTGCCAGCAGACTAGCGGGAGGCGTTTTGGAGCTGTTTTTT | NA | TRBJ2-2 | TRBD2 | TRBV2
CASSQEGGVYTF | TGCGCCAGCAGCCAAGAAGGGGGCGTCTACACCTTC | NA | TRBJ1-2 | TRBD1 | TRBV4-1
CASSEFGTPEKLFF | TGTGCCAGCAGTGAATTTGGGACCCCGGAAAAACTGTTTTTT | NA | TRBJ1-4 | NA | TRBV25-1
CASSLASGTIWDHYGYTF | TGTGCCAGCAGCTTAGCGTCAGGCACCATATGGGACCACTATGGCTACACCTTC | once | TRBJ1-2 | NA | TRBV7-9
CASSPRGPGEQYF | TGTGCCAGCAGCCCGAGGGGACCAGGAGAGCAGTACTTC | NA | TRBJ2-7 | NA | TRBV7-9
CASSLSPNEKLFF | TGTGCCAGCAGCTTATCGCCTAATGAAAAACTGTTTTTT | NA | TRBJ1-4 | NA | TRBV7-6
CASSSPAPLAGPYNEQFF | TGCGCCAGCAGCTCTCCCGCCCCTCTAGCGGGTCCCTACAATGAGCAGTTCTTC | once | TRBJ2-1 | TRBD2 | TRBV5-1
CASSTGTGGFYGYTF | TGTGCCAGCTCAACCGGGACAGGGGGTTTTTATGGCTACACCTTC | NA | TRBJ1-2 | TRBD1 | TRBV9
CASSQMGGLGYTF | TGTGCCAGCAGCCAGATGGGGGGCCTTGGCTACACCTTC | NA | TRBJ1-2 | NA | TRBV7-9
CASSPNYGSRPEAFF | TGTGCCAGCAGTCCTAACTATGGCAGTCGCCCTGAAGCTTTCTTT | NA | TRBJ1-1 | NA | TRBV28
CASSFYGQGAGETQYF | TGTGCCAGCAGCTTCTATGGGCAGGGGGCAGGTGAGACCCAGTACTTC | NA | TRBJ2-5 | TRBD1 | TRBV7-8
CASSQNEEQGARTEAFF | TGTGCCAGCAGCCAAAACGAGGAACAGGGGGCGCGAACTGAAGCTTTCTTT | NA | TRBJ1-1 | TRBD1 | TRBV7-8
CASSFSAGESNQPQHF | TGTGCCAGCAGTTTTTCGGCAGGGGAGAGCAATCAGCCCCAGCATTTT | NA | TRBJ1-5 | NA | TRBV27
CASFGGDTSGPDTQYF | TGTGCCAGTTTCGGGGGGGACACCTCGGGCCCAGATACGCAGTATTTT | NA | TRBJ2-3 | TRBD2 | TRBV6-6
CASSLATTGVQPQHF | TGTGCCAGCAGCTTAGCAACGACAGGGGTTCAGCCCCAGCATTTT | few | TRBJ1-5 | TRBD1 | TRBV7-8
CASSVTGTSGSLNEQFF | TGTGCCAGCAGCGTCACCGGGACTAGCGGGAGTTTGAATGAGCAGTTCTTC | NA | TRBJ2-1 | TRBD2 | TRBV7-2
CASSQDYEQYF | TGCGCCAGCAGCCAAGATTACGAGCAGTACTTC | NA | TRBJ2-7 | NA | TRBV4-1
CASSPLRYTEAFF | TGTGCCAGCAGCCCCCTGCGGTACACTGAAGCTTTCTTT | once | TRBJ1-1 | NA | TRBV5-6
CASSTGRTYEQYF | TGTGCCAGTAGTACCGGACGGACCTACGAGCAGTACTTC | few | TRBJ2-7 | NA | TRBV19
CASGQGYSYEQYF | TGTGCCAGCGGGCAGGGATACTCCTACGAGCAGTACTTC | NA | TRBJ2-7 | NA | TRBV6-6
CASSLGDFRGEVF | TGTGCCAGCAGCTTAGGGGATTTCAGGGGGGAAGTTTTT | few | TRBJ2-3 | NA | TRBV7-9
CASSLGDVTEQYF | TGTGCCAGCAGCCTTGGAGATGTGACGGAACAGTACTTC | NA | TRBJ2-7 | NA | TRBV7-6
CASSYGGTYGNEQFF | TGTGCCAGCAGTTACGGCGGGACCTACGGGAATGAGCAGTTCTTC | NA | TRBJ2-1 | NA | TRBV6-5